This is a list of T cell receptor beta chains from one sample in a study of Ad26.COV2.S vaccination and SARS-CoV-2 variants. Sequenced by immunoSEQ multiplex PCR; TCRdb stores in-frame clones only, minus some. This table holds some 330,000 clones, 85% to 90% found once. This material consisted of peripheral blood, taken in a trial of Ad26.COV2.S vaccine versus placebo. The receptor source for this set is a person aged 18-60 years who received the Ad26.COV2.S COVID-19 vaccine or a placebo. The CDR3 runs from the conserved cysteine through the conserved F or W. D genes are given only for firm matches. Size is stated for part of the rows, as once, few or many counts, or as a class when the clone is expanded.

cdr3_length	v_call	j_call	d_call	clone_size	cdr3_aa	cdr3_nt
16	TRBV19	TRBJ2-3	.	.	CASSITSGAGWDTQYF	TGTGCCAGTAGTATAACGTCAGGGGCGGGCTGGGATACGCAGTATTTT
15	TRBV7-6	TRBJ2-3	TRBD2	.	CASSLIAGTTDTQYF	TGTGCCAGCAGCTTAATAGCGGGGACCACAGATACGCAGTATTTT
12	TRBV7-2	TRBJ2-5	.	.	CASSFAQETQYF	TGTGCCAGCAGCTTCGCCCAAGAGACCCAGTACTTC
15	TRBV28	TRBJ2-2	.	.	CASGFRLPDTGELFF	TGTGCCAGCGGCTTTAGACTTCCGGACACCGGGGAGCTGTTTTTT
12	TRBV27	TRBJ2-3	.	.	CASSLLGDTQYF	TGTGCCAGCAGCCTACTGGGAGATACGCAGTATTTT
18	TRBV5-4	TRBJ2-1	.	.	CASSLLEGDRDFYNEQFF	TGTGCCAGCAGCTTACTTGAGGGAGACCGGGACTTCTACAATGAGCAGTTCTTC
15	TRBV5-6	TRBJ1-1	.	.	CASSLAGGGVTEAFF	TGTGCCAGCAGCTTGGCTGGGGGAGGGGTCACTGAAGCTTTCTTT
15	TRBV4-3	TRBJ2-1	TRBD1	once	CASSPGQGYRNEQFF	TGCGCCAGCAGCCCGGGACAGGGCTATCGCAATGAGCAGTTCTTC
19	TRBV4-3	TRBJ2-1	.	few	CASSQDLMIHQGSYNEQFF	TGCGCCAGCAGCCAAGATTTAATGATTCACCAGGGCTCCTACAATGAGCAGTTCTTC
15	TRBV6-5	TRBJ1-6	.	once	CASSQESSYNSPLHF	TGTGCCAGCAGTCAGGAGAGCTCCTATAATTCACCCCTCCACTTT
19	TRBV19	TRBJ2-6	.	.	CASSIGLPRQPSGANVLTF	TGTGCCAGTAGTATAGGTCTGCCCAGGCAACCCTCTGGGGCCAACGTCCTGACTTTC
16	TRBV4-3	TRBJ1-4	TRBD1	.	CASSQEEDREDEKLFF	TGCGCCAGCAGCCAAGAGGAGGACAGGGAGGATGAAAAACTGTTTTTT
15	TRBV7-2	TRBJ2-1	.	.	CASSSRGRANNEQFF	TGTGCCAGCAGCTCCAGGGGCAGGGCGAACAATGAGCAGTTCTTC
14	TRBV7-2	TRBJ1-1	.	.	CASSFSESGTEAFF	TGTGCCAGCAGCTTCAGCGAATCGGGGACTGAAGCTTTCTTT
19	TRBV5-6	TRBJ1-2	.	.	CASSLAYRNPYPPRYGYTF	TGTGCCAGCAGCTTGGCCTACAGGAACCCCTACCCCCCCCGATATGGCTACACCTTC
14	TRBV5-8	TRBJ1-1	TRBD1	.	CASSWGDRVTEAFF	TGTGCCAGCAGCTGGGGGGACAGGGTCACTGAAGCTTTCTTT
18	TRBV19	TRBJ2-3	.	.	CASSKVFGVSQDTDTQYF	TGTGCCAGTAGTAAAGTCTTTGGAGTGTCCCAGGACACAGATACGCAGTATTTT
14	TRBV2	TRBJ1-2	.	.	CASRLYLANYGYTF	TGTGCCAGCAGACTGTACCTAGCTAACTATGGCTACACCTTC
15	TRBV9	TRBJ1-1	.	once	CASSVGGSLSTEAFF	TGTGCCAGCAGCGTAGGGGGCAGTCTGAGCACTGAAGCTTTCTTT
15	TRBV5-4	TRBJ1-1	.	.	CASSSGGVKNTEAFF	TGTGCCAGCAGCTCCGGTGGGGTAAAGAACACTGAAGCTTTCTTT
13	TRBV11-3	TRBJ2-7	.	.	CASSLEQSYEQYF	TGTGCCAGCAGCTTAGAACAGTCCTACGAGCAGTACTTC
14	TRBV10-3	TRBJ2-3	TRBD1	.	CATWTGGFADTQYF	TGTGCCACTTGGACAGGGGGCTTCGCAGATACGCAGTATTTT
13	TRBV18	TRBJ2-5	.	.	CASSPNQIETQYF	TGTGCCAGCTCACCGAACCAAATAGAGACCCAGTACTTC
15	TRBV5-1	TRBJ1-1	TRBD1	.	CASSLRGTANTEAFF	TGCGCCAGCAGCTTAAGGGGGACAGCGAACACTGAAGCTTTCTTT
15	TRBV4-1	TRBJ1-6	.	.	CASSQVWGGGSPLHF	TGCGCCAGCAGCCAAGTTTGGGGAGGAGGGTCACCCCTCCACTTT
15	TRBV4-3	TRBJ1-1	.	.	CASSPGSYENTEAFF	TGCGCCAGCAGCCCCGGATCCTACGAGAACACTGAAGCTTTCTTT
17	TRBV18	TRBJ1-5	TRBD1	.	CASSPRQGSGQYQPQHF	TGTGCCAGCTCACCCAGACAGGGTTCGGGGCAATATCAGCCCCAGCATTTT
16	TRBV14	TRBJ1-4	TRBD1	.	CASSQQRGQLNEKLFF	TGTGCCAGCAGCCAACAGCGGGGACAGCTTAATGAAAAACTGTTTTTT
15	TRBV4-1	TRBJ2-3	TRBD2	.	CASSRTGGRFDTQYF	TGCGCCAGCAGCCGGACGGGGGGGCGGTTCGATACGCAGTATTTT
16	TRBV18	TRBJ1-1	.	.	CASSAENGVGGTEAFF	TGTGCCAGCTCGGCAGAGAATGGTGTAGGGGGCACTGAAGCTTTCTTT
13	TRBV5-1	TRBJ2-7	.	.	CASSLVSLREQYF	TGCGCCAGCAGCTTGGTCTCCCTACGGGAGCAGTACTTC
15	TRBV5-3	TRBJ2-5	.	.	CARSLSLAVQETQYF	TGTGCCAGAAGCTTGTCCCTTGCGGTCCAAGAGACCCAGTACTTC
12	TRBV29-1	TRBJ2-5	.	.	CSGKGQRWTQYF	TGCAGCGGGAAAGGACAACGGTGGACCCAGTACTTC
12	TRBV12-3/TRBV12-4	TRBJ1-2	.	.	CASSQKAYGYTF	TGTGCCAGCAGTCAAAAGGCATATGGCTACACCTTC
13	TRBV5-4	TRBJ1-1	.	.	CASKGRENTEAFF	TGTGCCAGCAAGGGACGGGAGAACACTGAAGCTTTCTTT
13	TRBV29-1	TRBJ1-5	TRBD1	few	CSVQGASNQPQHF	TGCAGCGTCCAGGGGGCCAGCAATCAGCCCCAGCATTTT
16	TRBV4-3	TRBJ2-7	.	.	CASSHLSASGSSEQYF	TGCGCCAGCAGCCACTTATCAGCATCGGGTTCCTCCGAGCAGTACTTC
13	TRBV5-5	TRBJ1-1	.	.	CASSFSGRAEAFF	TGTGCCAGCAGCTTCTCAGGGAGGGCTGAAGCTTTCTTT
15	TRBV9	TRBJ1-4	.	.	CASSGGEGYNEKLFF	TGTGCCAGCAGCGGAGGGGAGGGGTACAATGAAAAACTGTTTTTT
15	TRBV5-4	TRBJ2-7	TRBD1	.	CASSFQGANTYEQYF	TGTGCCAGCAGCTTCCAGGGGGCTAACACCTACGAGCAGTACTTC
15	TRBV6-5	TRBJ2-3	TRBD2	.	CASSRTSGSADTQYF	TGTGCCAGCAGTAGAACTAGCGGGAGTGCAGATACGCAGTATTTT
15	TRBV6-5	TRBJ2-1	TRBD1	.	CASSLDRGSVNEQFF	TGTGCCAGCAGCCTCGACAGGGGATCGGTCAATGAGCAGTTCTTC
15	TRBV27	TRBJ2-1	.	.	CASSLKGEFYNEQFF	TGTGCCAGCAGTTTAAAAGGGGAATTTTACAATGAGCAGTTCTTC
15	TRBV5-8	TRBJ2-2	TRBD1	once	CASSPGTELPGELFF	TGTGCCAGCAGCCCCGGGACAGAGCTCCCCGGGGAGCTGTTTTTT
15	TRBV11-2	TRBJ1-1	.	.	CASSLSVGRNTEAFF	TGTGCCAGCAGCTTATCGGTCGGCAGGAACACTGAAGCTTTCTTT
12	TRBV29-1	TRBJ1-1	.	.	CSVGTGFTEAFF	TGCAGCGTGGGAACAGGGTTCACTGAAGCTTTCTTT
15	TRBV4-3	TRBJ1-4	.	.	CASSQGVSTNEKLFF	TGCGCCAGCAGCCAAGGCGTTTCGACTAATGAAAAACTGTTTTTT
18	TRBV19	TRBJ2-2	.	.	CASSIDPGAWGNTGELFF	TGTGCCAGTAGTATAGATCCGGGGGCGTGGGGCAACACCGGGGAGCTGTTTTTT
17	TRBV5-6	TRBJ2-3	.	.	CASSLGEPWTVTDTQYF	TGTGCCAGCAGCTTGGGGGAGCCCTGGACAGTCACAGATACGCAGTATTTT
12	TRBV6-5	TRBJ1-1	.	once	CATLGVSAEAFF	TGTGCCACCCTAGGGGTGTCAGCGGAAGCTTTCTTT
18	TRBV11-2	TRBJ1-2	TRBD1	.	CASSWVRGTGRTNYGYTF	TGTGCCAGCAGCTGGGTCCGGGGGACAGGCCGTACTAACTATGGCTACACCTTC
10	TRBV29-1	TRBJ1-1	.	.	CSVDLSEAFF	TGCAGCGTTGATTTGTCTGAAGCTTTCTTT
12	TRBV11-3	TRBJ1-6	.	.	CASSLAGLPLHF	TGTGCCAGCAGCTTAGCCGGGCTGCCCCTCCACTTT
15	TRBV6-5	TRBJ1-1	TRBD1	.	CASSPIDRGSGEAFF	TGTGCCAGCAGTCCAATAGACAGGGGTAGTGGTGAAGCTTTCTTT
11	TRBV6-2/TRBV6-3	TRBJ2-1	.	.	CASSLREIPFF	TGTGCCAGCAGTCTCCGGGAAATTCCTTTCTTC
13	TRBV25-1	TRBJ1-2	.	.	CASSGTVYYGYTF	TGTGCCAGCAGTGGGACAGTCTACTATGGCTACACCTTC
16	TRBV3-1/TRBV3-2	TRBJ1-1	.	.	CASSQAETGMNTEAFF	TGTGCCAGCAGCCAGGCTGAGACAGGAATGAACACTGAAGCTTTCTTT
14	TRBV5-1	TRBJ1-1	.	.	CASSLQGGSTEAFF	TGCGCCAGCAGCCTACAGGGAGGAAGCACTGAAGCTTTCTTT
15	TRBV4-3	TRBJ1-2	.	.	CASSQLGEGVYGYTF	TGCGCCAGCAGCCAACTGGGGGAGGGGGTCTATGGCTACACCTTC
13	TRBV9	TRBJ2-5	.	.	CASSPGLFRTQYF	TGTGCCAGCAGCCCGGGTCTCTTTAGGACCCAGTACTTC